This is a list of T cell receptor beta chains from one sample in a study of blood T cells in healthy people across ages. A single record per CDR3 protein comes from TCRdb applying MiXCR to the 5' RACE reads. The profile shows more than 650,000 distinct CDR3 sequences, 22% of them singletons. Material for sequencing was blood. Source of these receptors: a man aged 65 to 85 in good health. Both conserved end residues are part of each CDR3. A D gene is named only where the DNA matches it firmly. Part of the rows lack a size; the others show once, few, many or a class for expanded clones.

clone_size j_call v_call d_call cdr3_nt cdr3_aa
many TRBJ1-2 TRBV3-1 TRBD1 TGTGCCAGCAGTCCGGGACAGGGACACTATGGCTACACCTTC CASSPGQGHYGYTF
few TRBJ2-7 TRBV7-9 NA TGTGCCAGCAGCTTACCGGGACTGATCTACGAGCAGTACTTC CASSLPGLIYEQYF
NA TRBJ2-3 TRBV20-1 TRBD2 TGCAGTGTTTACGACGGAGTACTAGCGGGGGACACAGATACGCAGTATTTT CSVYDGVLAGDTDTQYF
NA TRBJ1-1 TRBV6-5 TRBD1 TGTGCCAGCTGGGACCGGACAGGGCCGAGGAACACTGAAGCTTTCTTT CASWDRTGPRNTEAFF
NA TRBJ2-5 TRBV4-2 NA TGTGCCAGCAACGCAGGATTCCAAGAGACCCAGTACTTC CASNAGFQETQYF
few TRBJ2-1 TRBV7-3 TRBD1 TGTGCCAGCAGCCTGGACAGGGACAACAATGAGCAGTTCTTC CASSLDRDNNEQFF
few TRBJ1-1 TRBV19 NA TGTGCCACCCAACAGACGGGCGCTAGGACTGAAGCTTTCTTT CATQQTGARTEAFF
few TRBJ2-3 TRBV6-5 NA TGTGCCAGCCGGCCAGCGTTCCTCACAGATACGCAGTATTTT CASRPAFLTDTQYF
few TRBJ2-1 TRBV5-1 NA TGCGCCAGCAGCAGTATGCAGGGGACCTACAATGAGCAGTTCTTC CASSSMQGTYNEQFF
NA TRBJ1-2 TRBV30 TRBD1 TGTGCCTGGAGTGAACAGGGGATAGGCTACACCTTC CAWSEQGIGYTF
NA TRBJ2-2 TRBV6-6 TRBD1 TGTGCCAGCAGTTCCTCGGGACAGGGGGCTATGACCGGGGAGCTGTTTTTT CASSSSGQGAMTGELFF
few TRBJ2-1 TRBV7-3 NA TGTGCCAGCAGCCCGAACTCCTACAATGAGCAGTTCTTC CASSPNSYNEQFF
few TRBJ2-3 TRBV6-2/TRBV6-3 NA TGTGCCAGCAGTTACCTAGGAACTTCATTAGATACGCAGTATTTT CASSYLGTSLDTQYF
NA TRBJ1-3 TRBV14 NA TGTGCCAGCAGCCAAGAAGCAGAGGGAAACACCATATATTTT CASSQEAEGNTIYF
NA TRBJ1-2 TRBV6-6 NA TGTGCCAGCACCAGCGACCACTATGGCTACACCTTC CASTSDHYGYTF
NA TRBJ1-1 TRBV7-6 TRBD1 TGTGCCAGCAGCTCTCGGACAGGCCTCGAAGCTTTCTTT CASSSRTGLEAFF
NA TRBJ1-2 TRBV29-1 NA TGCAGCGTTGAAGGTGTGGGGTTATTAACCTTC CSVEGVGLLTF
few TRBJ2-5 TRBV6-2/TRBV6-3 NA TGTGCCAGCAGTCCCTCAAATTTGGAGACCCAGTACTTC CASSPSNLETQYF
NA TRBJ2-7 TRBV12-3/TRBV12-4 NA TGTGCCAGCAGGGGACGGGTCTACGAGCAGTACTTC CASRGRVYEQYF
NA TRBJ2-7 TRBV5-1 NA TGCGCCAGCAGCTCGCGCCGGACAGACCCCTACGAGCAGTACTTC CASSSRRTDPYEQYF
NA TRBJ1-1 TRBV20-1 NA TGCAGTGCTAGAGTAGTTGAGGGACCCTTAGGCACTGAAGCTTTCTTT CSARVVEGPLGTEAFF
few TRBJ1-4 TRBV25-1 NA TGTGCCAGCAAAAGCGGGGGAGGGGCTAATGAAAAACTGTTTTTT CASKSGGGANEKLFF
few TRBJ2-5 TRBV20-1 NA TGCAGTGCTCTCACCCCGGGGGAGTTGGGGGAGACCCAGTACTTC CSALTPGELGETQYF
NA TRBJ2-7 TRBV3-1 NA TGTGCCAGCGCTTACACACAGTCCTCCTACGAGCAGTACTTC CASAYTQSSYEQYF
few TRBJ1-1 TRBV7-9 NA TGTGCCAGCAGCTTAGGTGGGACAATAGCCACTGAAGCTTTCTTT CASSLGGTIATEAFF
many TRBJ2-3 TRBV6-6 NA TGTGCCAGCAGGGGACTCATCACAGATACGCAGTATTTT CASRGLITDTQYF
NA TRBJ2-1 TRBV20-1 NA TGCAGTGCTAGAGATAGTGAAGGGCTTGGCAATGAGCAGTTCTTC CSARDSEGLGNEQFF
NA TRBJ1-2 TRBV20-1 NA TGCAGTGCTAATCAGGACCGGAGCACCTTC CSANQDRSTF
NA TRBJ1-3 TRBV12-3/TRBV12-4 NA TGTGCCAGCAGTTTAACCGAGGGAAACACCATATATTTT CASSLTEGNTIYF
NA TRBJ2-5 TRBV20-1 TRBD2 TGCAGTGCTACCGGGACTAGCGGGAGGGCCAGAGAGACCCAGTACTTC CSATGTSGRARETQYF
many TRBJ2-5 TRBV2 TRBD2 TGTGCCAGCAGACCGGGACTAGCCCAAGAGACCCAGTACTTC CASRPGLAQETQYF
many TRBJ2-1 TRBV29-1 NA TGCAGCGTTGGTAGGTCTGGGGCGCTGGGATACAATGAGCAGTTCTTC CSVGRSGALGYNEQFF
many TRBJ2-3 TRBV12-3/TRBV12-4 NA TGTGCCAGCTCAGTCAGCACAGATACGCAGTATTTT CASSVSTDTQYF
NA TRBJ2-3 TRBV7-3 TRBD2 TGTGCCGGCAGCTCAACCCCTAGCGGGAGTCCGTCAGATACGCAGTATTTT CAGSSTPSGSPSDTQYF
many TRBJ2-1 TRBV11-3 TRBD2 TGTGCCAGCAGCCCCACGGGCGGGAGTGTTTACAATGAGCAGTTCTTC CASSPTGGSVYNEQFF
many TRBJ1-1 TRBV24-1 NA TGTGCCACCAGTGATTCCGGGACATCGGGTGAAGCTTTCTTT CATSDSGTSGEAFF
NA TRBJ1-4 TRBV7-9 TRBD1 TGTGCCAGCAGGGAGACAGGGGGCAATGAAAAACTGTTTTTT CASRETGGNEKLFF
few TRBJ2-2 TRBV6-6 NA TGTGCCAGCAGTGACAGCAGGGCCCCCGGGGAGCTGTTTTTT CASSDSRAPGELFF
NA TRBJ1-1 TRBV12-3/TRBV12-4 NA TGTGCCAGCACCTGGGATTTTTCTAACACTGAAGCTTTCTTT CASTWDFSNTEAFF
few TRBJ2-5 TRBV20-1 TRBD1 TGCAGTATTGGACAGGGAAAGGAGGAGACCCAGTACTTC CSIGQGKEETQYF
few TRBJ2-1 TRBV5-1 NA TGCGCCAGCAGTCACGGACTGAGCTCCTACAATGAGCAGTTCTTC CASSHGLSSYNEQFF
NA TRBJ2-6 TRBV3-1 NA TGTGCCAGCAGCCATGAGGGATGGTACGGGGCCAACGTCCTGACTTTC CASSHEGWYGANVLTF
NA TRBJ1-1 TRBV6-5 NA TGTGCCAGCAGTTACTCGATAGCCAGCTTGAACACTGAAGCTTTCTTT CASSYSIASLNTEAFF
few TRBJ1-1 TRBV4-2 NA TGTGCCAGCAGCCAGAACGAGATGAACACTGAAGCTTTCTTT CASSQNEMNTEAFF
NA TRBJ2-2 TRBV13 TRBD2 TGTGCCAGCAGCTTTAGACTAGCGGGGGTCAACACCGGGGAGCTGTTTTTT CASSFRLAGVNTGELFF
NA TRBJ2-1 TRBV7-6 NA TGTGCCAGCAGCTTACTCGCGGCCTTGGGATACAATGAGCAGTTCTTC CASSLLAALGYNEQFF
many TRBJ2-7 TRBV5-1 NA TGCGCCAGCAGCAATATCGGTTTGTTAGGGGTTCCTACGGAGCAGTACTTC CASSNIGLLGVPTEQYF
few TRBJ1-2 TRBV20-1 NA TGCAGTGCTAGAGGTTCGGGCAGAAAGGGTGGCTACACCTTC CSARGSGRKGGYTF
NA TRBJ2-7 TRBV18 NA TGTGCCAGCTCACCACTCAGGGCTAGCTCCTACGAGCAGTACTTC CASSPLRASSYEQYF